Here is one T cell receptor beta chain with its context. The antigen remains undetermined. Other DNA sequences in the same sample also yield this CDR3. Terminally differentiated effector memory CD45RA+ cells were excluded by CCR7 positive selection of CD45RO-negative cells. Deep-level settings were used for running the assay. Replicate PCRs run on sorted subsets employed 200 ng DNA, 25,000 to 35,000 T cell genomes. Using immunoSEQ multiplex PCR, the repertoire was profiled, and TCRdb retains in-frame clones only, with some absent. Of approximately 590,000 clones in the sample, 95% to 96% were seen once. The data were taken from a study of shared clonotypes between healthy human individuals. Study-wide points: Donor scarcity curtailed the genetic and exposure-history diversity represented herein. Of the naive CD4 clonotypes, about 5% were shared across several donors.

The CDR3 has 14 amino acids. V gave up 6 bases and J gave up 0 bases, with 9 bases separating them. Germline CDR1 MDHEN, CDR2 SYDVKM. This TCR was recovered from a woman aged 25 to 45 in good health. The chain links TRBV28 to TRBJ1-5; D is unresolved. Sequencing was performed on naive CD8+ T cells sorted from blood. In nucleotides, the CDR3 is TGTGCCAGCAGATCAATCGATAGCAATCAGCCCCAGCATTTT. Amino acid sequence: CASRSIDSNQPQHF.